The present TCR beta chain was sequenced within a study of chronic HIV infection and antiretroviral therapy. TCRdb re-analysed the 5' RACE reads in MiXCR, keeping a single row per CDR3 protein. The table includes over 40,000 distinct CDR3 sequences, about 18% detected once. Germline lookup yields CDR1 LGHDT and CDR2 YNNKEL (reference sequence). The CDR3 is made up of 14 amino acids. Trimming took 5 bases from V and 5 from J; bases not matched to a gene: 6. The receptor was derived from an adult who had HIV and had not received antiretroviral therapy, or was an uninfected healthy control (not recorded which). The chain employs TRBV3-1 and TRBJ2-5, with 9 bases matching TRBD2. The material sequenced was peripheral blood. In DNA, the CDR3 is TGTGCCAGCAGCTCAGCGGGAGGACTTGAGACCCAGTACTTC. Translating gives CASSSAGGLETQYF.